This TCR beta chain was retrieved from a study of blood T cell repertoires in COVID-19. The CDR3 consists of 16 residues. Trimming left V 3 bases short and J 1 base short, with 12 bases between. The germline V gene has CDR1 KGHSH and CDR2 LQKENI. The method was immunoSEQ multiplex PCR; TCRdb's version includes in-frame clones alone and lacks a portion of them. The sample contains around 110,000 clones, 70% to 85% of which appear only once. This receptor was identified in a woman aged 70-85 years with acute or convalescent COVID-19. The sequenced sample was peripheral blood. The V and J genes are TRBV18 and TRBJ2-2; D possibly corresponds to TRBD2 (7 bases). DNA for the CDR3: TGTGCCAGCTCACCCACGGGGGGCGTGAACACCGGGGAGCTGTTTTTT. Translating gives CASSPTGGVNTGELFF.